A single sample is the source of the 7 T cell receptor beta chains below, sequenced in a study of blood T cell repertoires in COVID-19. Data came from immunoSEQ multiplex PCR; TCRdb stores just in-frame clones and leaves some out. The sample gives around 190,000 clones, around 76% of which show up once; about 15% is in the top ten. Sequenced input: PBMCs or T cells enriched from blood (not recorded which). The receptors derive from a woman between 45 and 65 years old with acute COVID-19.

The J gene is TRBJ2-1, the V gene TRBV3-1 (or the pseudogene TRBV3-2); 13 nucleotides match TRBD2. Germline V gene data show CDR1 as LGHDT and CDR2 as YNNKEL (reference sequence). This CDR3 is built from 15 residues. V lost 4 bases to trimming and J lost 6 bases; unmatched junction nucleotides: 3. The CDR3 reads CASSLGLAGVNEQFF. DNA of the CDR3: TGTGCCAGCAGCCTCGGACTAGCGGGGGTCAATGAGCAGTTCTTC.

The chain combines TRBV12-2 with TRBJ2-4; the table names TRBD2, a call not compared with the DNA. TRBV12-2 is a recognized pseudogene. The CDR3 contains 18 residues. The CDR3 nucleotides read TGTGCAAGTCGCTTAGGTCAGCACCTTGGGAGGGGAATCTACGTTCAGTACTTC. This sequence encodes CASRLGQHLGRGIYVQYF.

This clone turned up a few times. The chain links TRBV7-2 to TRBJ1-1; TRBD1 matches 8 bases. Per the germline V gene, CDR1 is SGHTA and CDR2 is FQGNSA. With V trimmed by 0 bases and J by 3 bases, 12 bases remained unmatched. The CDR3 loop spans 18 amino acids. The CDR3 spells CASSLARLRGRVDTEAFF. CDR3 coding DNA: TGTGCCAGCAGCTTAGCGCGGCTCAGGGGGCGCGTGGACACTGAAGCTTTCTTT.

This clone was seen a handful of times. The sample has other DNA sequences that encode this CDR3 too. The CDR3 region has the DNA TGTGCCAGCAGCTTGGACCGGGGAGAGACCCAGTACTTC. It codes for CASSLDRGETQYF. The chain carries TRBV7-6 and TRBJ2-5; tentatively, D is TRBD2 (5 bases). This CDR3 spans 13 amino acids. Trimming removed 3 bases at V and 4 bases at J, with 9 bases between. Germline loops: CDR1 SGHVS, CDR2 FNYEAQ. Supplemented by reference TRBV7-6 and TRBJ2-5, the full variable domain reads GAGVSQSPRYKVTKRGQDVALRCDPISGHVSLYWYRQALGQGPEFLTYFNYEAQQDKSGLPNDRFSAERPEGSISTLTIQRTEQRDSAMYRCASSLDRGETQYFGPGTRLLVL.

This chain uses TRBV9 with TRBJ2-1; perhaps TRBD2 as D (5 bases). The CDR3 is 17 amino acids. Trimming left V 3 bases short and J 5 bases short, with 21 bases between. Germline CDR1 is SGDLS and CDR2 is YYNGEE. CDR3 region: CASSGGTSGSTNNEQFF. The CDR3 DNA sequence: TGTGCCAGCAGCGGCGGAACGTCTGGGAGTACGAACAATGAGCAGTTCTTC. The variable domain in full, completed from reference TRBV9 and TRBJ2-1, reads DSGVTQTPKHLITATGQRVTLRCSPRSGDLSVYWYQQSLDQGLQFLIQYYNGEERAKGNILERFSAQQFPDLHSELNLSSLELGDSALYFCASSGGTSGSTNNEQFFGPGTRLTVL.

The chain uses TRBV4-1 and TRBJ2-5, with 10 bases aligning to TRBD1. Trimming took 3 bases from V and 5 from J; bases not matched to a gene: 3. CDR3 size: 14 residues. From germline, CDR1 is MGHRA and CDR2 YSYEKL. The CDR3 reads CASSQGTGDETQYF. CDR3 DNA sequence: TGCGCCAGCAGCCAGGGGACAGGGGATGAGACCCAGTACTTC.

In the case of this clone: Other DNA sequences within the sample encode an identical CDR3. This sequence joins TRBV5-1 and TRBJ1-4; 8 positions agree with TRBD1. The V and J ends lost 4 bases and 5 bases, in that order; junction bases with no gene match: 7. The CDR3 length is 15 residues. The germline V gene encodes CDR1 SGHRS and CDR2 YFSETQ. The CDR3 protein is CASSQRQGTNEKLFF. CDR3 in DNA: TGCGCCAGCAGCCAAAGACAGGGGACGAATGAAAAACTGTTTTTT.